This is a list of T cell receptor beta chains from one sample in a study of control samples from healthy donors and cancer patients. The repertoire was sequenced with immunoSEQ multiplex PCR; TCRdb's copy has only in-frame clones and lacks some. The table has roughly 95,000 clones, roughly 92% seen once. The source material was blood. Receptors were obtained from a human donor in good health. The donor label of this sample is uncertain. CDR3s include the opening cysteine and the closing phenylalanine or tryptophan. Each record gives: CDR3 length, clone size, V gene, J gene, D gene, CDR3 protein, CDR3 DNA. D genes are given only for firm matches. Size tells how often a clone was seen (once, few, many) or the class of an expanded clone, and some rows leave it out.

length: 13
size: -
V: TRBV6-5
J: TRBJ2-7
D: TRBD1
CDR3: CASTGTGTYEQYF
DNA: TGTGCCAGCACAGGGACAGGGACCTACGAGCAGTACTTC

length: 12
size: -
V: TRBV27
J: TRBJ1-2
D: -
CDR3: CASSSDGYGYTF
DNA: TGTGCCAGCAGTTCAGACGGCTATGGCTACACCTTC

length: 15
size: -
V: TRBV12-5
J: TRBJ2-2
D: TRBD1
CDR3: CATQQGALNTGELFF
DNA: TGTGCTACGCAACAGGGGGCCCTGAACACCGGGGAGCTGTTTTTT

length: 17
size: -
V: TRBV19
J: TRBJ2-3
D: TRBD1
CDR3: CASSIDLGQGFADTQYF
DNA: TGTGCCAGTAGTATTGATTTGGGACAGGGTTTCGCAGATACGCAGTATTTT

length: 15
size: -
V: TRBV19
J: TRBJ1-5
D: TRBD1
CDR3: CASSLTGGRNQPQHF
DNA: TGTGCCAGTAGTTTGACAGGGGGACGCAATCAGCCCCAGCATTTT

length: 16
size: -
V: TRBV6-2/TRBV6-3
J: TRBJ1-6
D: -
CDR3: CASSLHPKGYNSPLHF
DNA: TGTGCCAGCAGCTTACATCCGAAGGGGTATAATTCACCCCTCCACTTT

length: 13
size: -
V: TRBV27
J: TRBJ1-5
D: -
CDR3: CASSPIGGQPQHF
DNA: TGTGCCAGCAGTCCGATCGGTGGGCAGCCCCAGCATTTT

length: 13
size: -
V: TRBV2
J: TRBJ2-1
D: -
CDR3: CASSEHRYNEQFF
DNA: TGTGCCAGCAGTGAACATAGGTACAATGAGCAGTTCTTC

length: 14
size: -
V: TRBV10-3
J: TRBJ1-1
D: -
CDR3: CAISDSARRTEAFF
DNA: TGTGCCATCAGTGATAGTGCCCGCCGCACTGAAGCTTTCTTT

length: 16
size: -
V: TRBV5-6
J: TRBJ2-5
D: -
CDR3: CASSQGQGGGPETQYF
DNA: TGTGCCAGCAGTCAAGGACAGGGAGGGGGACCGGAGACCCAGTACTTC

length: 14
size: -
V: TRBV28
J: TRBJ2-1
D: TRBD1
CDR3: CASSLGQGHNEQFF
DNA: TGTGCCAGCAGTTTAGGACAGGGCCACAATGAGCAGTTCTTC

length: 16
size: -
V: TRBV14
J: TRBJ2-1
D: -
CDR3: CASSQWQTRSYNEQFF
DNA: TGTGCCAGCAGCCAATGGCAGACCCGCTCCTACAATGAGCAGTTCTTC

length: 15
size: -
V: TRBV27
J: TRBJ1-1
D: TRBD1
CDR3: CASSRDRGEMREAFF
DNA: TGTGCCAGCAGTCGGGACAGGGGGGAGATGCGGGAGGCTTTCTTT

length: 15
size: -
V: TRBV19
J: TRBJ1-1
D: -
CDR3: CASSIEWLMNTEAFF
DNA: TGTGCCAGTAGTATAGAATGGCTAATGAACACTGAAGCTTTCTTT

length: 16
size: -
V: TRBV5-1
J: TRBJ2-3
D: -
CDR3: CASSLGVHERTDTQYF
DNA: TGCGCCAGCAGCTTGGGGGTCCACGAGCGCACAGATACGCAGTATTTT

length: 14
size: -
V: TRBV6-5
J: TRBJ1-2
D: -
CDR3: CASSNLGGAFGYTF
DNA: TGTGCCAGCAGTAACCTAGGGGGGGCGTTTGGCTACACCTTC

length: 14
size: -
V: TRBV24-1
J: TRBJ1-2
D: TRBD1
CDR3: CATSERDRAYGYTF
DNA: TGTGCCACCAGTGAAAGGGACAGGGCCTATGGCTACACCTTC

length: 13
size: -
V: TRBV29-1
J: TRBJ1-1
D: -
CDR3: CSVLRHTNTEAFF
DNA: TGCAGCGTTTTGAGGCATACGAACACTGAAGCTTTCTTT

length: 17
size: -
V: TRBV6-1
J: TRBJ2-5
D: -
CDR3: CASSDYRDSAKQETQYF
DNA: TGTGCCAGCAGTGACTACCGGGACTCGGCGAAACAAGAGACCCAGTACTTC

length: 13
size: -
V: TRBV19
J: TRBJ1-5
D: TRBD1
CDR3: CASAGQGAQPQHF
DNA: TGTGCCAGTGCAGGACAGGGGGCTCAGCCCCAGCATTTT

length: 16
size: -
V: TRBV6-1
J: TRBJ1-5
D: -
CDR3: CASSEITGQANQPQHF
DNA: TGTGCCAGCAGTGAAATCACAGGTCAGGCCAATCAGCCCCAGCATTTT

length: 15
size: medium-sized
V: TRBV18
J: TRBJ2-1
D: TRBD1
CDR3: CASSLRDSSYNEQFF
DNA: TGTGCCAGCTCACTTCGGGACAGTAGTTACAATGAGCAGTTCTTC

length: 13
size: -
V: TRBV2
J: TRBJ1-1
D: -
CDR3: CASSADRMSEAFF
DNA: TGTGCCAGCAGTGCAGACAGGATGTCTGAAGCTTTCTTT

length: 15
size: -
V: TRBV5-1
J: TRBJ2-3
D: -
CDR3: CASSIRGVGTDTQYF
DNA: TGCGCCAGCAGTATCAGGGGGGTGGGCACAGATACGCAGTATTTT

length: 14
size: -
V: TRBV14
J: TRBJ1-1
D: -
CDR3: CASSLRRGVSEAFF
DNA: TGTGCCAGCAGCCTCCGACGAGGGGTATCCGAAGCTTTCTTT

length: 16
size: -
V: TRBV15
J: TRBJ2-5
D: -
CDR3: CATSRERGPSGKTQYF
DNA: TGTGCCACCAGCAGAGAGCGGGGACCTTCAGGAAAGACCCAGTACTTC

length: 16
size: few
V: TRBV15
J: TRBJ1-4
D: -
CDR3: CATSRDGQQSNEKLFF
DNA: TGTGCCACCAGCAGAGATGGGCAGCAGTCTAATGAAAAACTGTTTTTT

length: 12
size: once
V: TRBV30
J: TRBJ1-2
D: -
CDR3: CAWSVLDYGYTF
DNA: TGTGCCTGGAGTGTATTGGATTATGGCTACACCTTC

length: 13
size: -
V: TRBV3-1/TRBV3-2
J: TRBJ1-1
D: -
CDR3: CASSQDGGREAFF
DNA: TGTGCCAGCAGCCAAGACGGGGGCCGGGAGGCTTTCTTT

length: 16
size: -
V: TRBV18
J: TRBJ2-6
D: -
CDR3: CASSPYEGTGANVLTF
DNA: TGTGCCAGCTCACCTTATGAGGGAACTGGGGCCAACGTCCTGACTTTC

length: 14
size: -
V: TRBV7-2
J: TRBJ1-2
D: -
CDR3: CASSPLKTTYGYTF
DNA: TGTGCCAGCAGCCCCCTTAAGACGACTTATGGCTACACCTTC

length: 17
size: -
V: TRBV19
J: TRBJ1-5
D: -
CDR3: CASSITPLPAGNQPQHF
DNA: TGTGCCAGTAGTATAACCCCCCTACCAGCGGGCAATCAGCCCCAGCATTTT

length: 13
size: -
V: TRBV6-2/TRBV6-3
J: TRBJ1-2
D: -
CDR3: CASSAPELYGYTF
DNA: TGTGCCAGCAGTGCGCCAGAACTCTATGGCTACACCTTC

length: 15
size: -
V: TRBV19
J: TRBJ2-1
D: -
CDR3: CASTAGTSSYNEQFF
DNA: TGTGCCAGTACCGCCGGGACGTCCTCCTACAATGAGCAGTTCTTC

length: 14
size: -
V: TRBV11-2
J: TRBJ2-6
D: -
CDR3: CASHRAPGANVLTF
DNA: TGTGCCAGCCACAGGGCCCCTGGGGCCAACGTCCTGACTTTC

length: 14
size: -
V: TRBV21-1
J: TRBJ2-2
D: -
CDR3: CASSKAEGSGELFF
DNA: TGTGCCAGCAGCAAAGCCGAGGGGAGCGGGGAGCTGTTTTTT

length: 15
size: -
V: TRBV28
J: TRBJ2-7
D: -
CDR3: CASSLWGTTSHEQYF
DNA: TGTGCCAGCAGTTTATGGGGGACAACTTCTCACGAGCAGTACTTC

length: 15
size: once
V: TRBV5-1
J: TRBJ2-3
D: TRBD1
CDR3: CASSPDRAGTDTQYF
DNA: TGCGCCAGCAGCCCTGACAGGGCTGGCACAGATACGCAGTATTTT

length: 14
size: -
V: TRBV6-5
J: TRBJ2-2
D: -
CDR3: CARTRQGGTGELFF
DNA: TGTGCCAGAACTAGACAGGGAGGCACCGGGGAGCTGTTTTTT

length: 14
size: -
V: TRBV19
J: TRBJ1-2
D: -
CDR3: CASSRDRSNYGYTF
DNA: TGTGCCAGTAGTAGGGACCGATCCAACTATGGCTACACCTTC

length: 17
size: -
V: TRBV6-2/TRBV6-3
J: TRBJ1-5
D: TRBD1
CDR3: CASSYDRTGFTNQPQHF
DNA: TGTGCCAGCAGTTACGATCGGACAGGGTTTACCAATCAGCCCCAGCATTTT

length: 14
size: -
V: TRBV6-6
J: TRBJ2-2
D: -
CDR3: CASSYSKGTGELFF
DNA: TGTGCCAGCAGTTACTCGAAAGGGACCGGGGAGCTGTTTTTT

length: 16
size: -
V: TRBV7-9
J: TRBJ2-3
D: TRBD2
CDR3: CASSLLSGGSTDTQYF
DNA: TGTGCCAGCAGCCTACTCAGCGGGGGAAGCACAGATACGCAGTATTTT

length: 14
size: -
V: TRBV5-1
J: TRBJ1-1
D: -
CDR3: CASSSAGRAFEAFF
DNA: TGCGCCAGCAGCTCCGCCGGCAGGGCTTTTGAAGCTTTCTTT

length: 16
size: -
V: TRBV6-2/TRBV6-3
J: TRBJ1-2
D: TRBD1
CDR3: CASSLRPGQVIHGYTF
DNA: TGTGCCAGCAGCCTGCGCCCGGGACAGGTAATCCATGGCTACACCTTC

length: 12
size: -
V: TRBV5-5
J: TRBJ2-7
D: -
CDR3: CASSLASDEQYF
DNA: TGTGCCAGCAGCTTGGCCTCGGACGAGCAGTACTTC

length: 13
size: once
V: TRBV2
J: TRBJ1-5
D: -
CDR3: CASTPELGQPQHF
DNA: TGTGCCAGCACCCCAGAGCTAGGTCAGCCCCAGCATTTT

length: 16
size: -
V: TRBV7-6
J: TRBJ2-3
D: TRBD2
CDR3: CASSLDLSGGADTQYF
DNA: TGTGCCAGCAGCTTAGATCTTAGCGGGGGGGCAGATACGCAGTATTTT

length: 13
size: -
V: TRBV6-5
J: TRBJ1-2
D: TRBD1
CDR3: CASRRDRVDGYTF
DNA: TGTGCCAGCAGAAGGGACAGGGTAGATGGCTACACCTTC

length: 14
size: -
V: TRBV3-1/TRBV3-2
J: TRBJ1-6
D: TRBD1
CDR3: CASRRTGELNPLHF
DNA: TGTGCCAGCAGGCGGACAGGAGAACTTAATCCCCTCCACTTT

length: 13
size: -
V: TRBV10-1
J: TRBJ1-1
D: -
CDR3: CASRKGMNTEAFF
DNA: TGCGCCAGCAGAAAAGGGATGAACACTGAAGCTTTCTTT

length: 15
size: -
V: TRBV4-3
J: TRBJ2-4
D: -
CDR3: CASSQVKRDKNIQYF
DNA: TGCGCCAGCAGCCAAGTCAAACGGGACAAAAACATTCAGTACTTC

length: 16
size: -
V: TRBV11-3
J: TRBJ2-3
D: TRBD2
CDR3: CASSTGDAGGADTQYF
DNA: TGTGCCAGCAGCACCGGGGATGCGGGGGGCGCAGATACGCAGTATTTT

length: 14
size: -
V: TRBV28
J: TRBJ2-7
D: -
CDR3: CASSLLGDHYEQYF
DNA: TGTGCCAGCAGTTTATTGGGGGACCACTACGAGCAGTACTTC

length: 15
size: -
V: TRBV4-1
J: TRBJ1-1
D: -
CDR3: CASSQLPGLNTEAFF
DNA: TGCGCCAGCAGCCAGTTACCAGGTTTGAACACTGAAGCTTTCTTT

length: 16
size: -
V: TRBV3-1/TRBV3-2
J: TRBJ1-2
D: TRBD1
CDR3: CASSPTRTGESYGYTF
DNA: TGTGCCAGCAGCCCTACCCGGACAGGAGAATCCTATGGCTACACCTTC

length: 13
size: -
V: TRBV5-4
J: TRBJ2-3
D: TRBD1
CDR3: CASMGTGEDTQYF
DNA: TGTGCCAGTATGGGGACAGGGGAAGATACGCAGTATTTT